This T cell receptor beta chain originates from a study of shared clonotypes between healthy human individuals. Naive CD8 isolation took CD45RO-negative cells positively selected for CCR7 and excluded terminally differentiated effector memory CD45RA+ cells. Produced via immunoSEQ multiplex PCR; TCRdb's table is partial and in-frame only. The sample consists of millions of clones, around 93% of them appearing once. The germline gives CDR1 SEHNR, CDR2 FQNEAQ (reference sequence). Trimming cost V 6 bases and J 0 bases; bases outside gene matches: 10. The CDR3 extends over 16 amino acids. The sequence was obtained from a man aged 18 to 29 in good health. Some clones in this sample may be carry-over from other donors' samples. The sample was naive CD8+ T cells from PBMCs. V gene TRBV7-9 combines with J gene TRBJ2-7, with TRBD1 identical over 8 bases. In nucleotides, the CDR3 is TGTGCCAGCAGTCCCTCGAGGACAGGGCCCTCCTACGAGCAGTACTTC. Amino acid sequence: CASSPSRTGPSYEQYF.